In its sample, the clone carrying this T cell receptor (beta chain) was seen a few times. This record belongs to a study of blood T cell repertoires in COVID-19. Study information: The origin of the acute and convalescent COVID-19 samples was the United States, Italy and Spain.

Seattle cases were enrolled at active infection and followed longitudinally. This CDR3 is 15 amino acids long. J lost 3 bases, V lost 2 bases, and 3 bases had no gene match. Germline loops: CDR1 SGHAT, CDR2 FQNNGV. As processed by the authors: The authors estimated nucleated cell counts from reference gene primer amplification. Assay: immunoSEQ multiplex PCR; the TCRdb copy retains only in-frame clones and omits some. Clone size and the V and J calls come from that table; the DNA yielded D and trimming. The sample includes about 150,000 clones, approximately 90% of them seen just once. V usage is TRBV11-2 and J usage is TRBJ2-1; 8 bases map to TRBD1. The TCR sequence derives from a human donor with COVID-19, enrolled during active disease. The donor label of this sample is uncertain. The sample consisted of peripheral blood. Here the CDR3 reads CASSLSRGLYNEQFF. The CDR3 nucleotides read TGTGCCAGCAGCTTATCCAGGGGGCTCTACAATGAGCAGTTCTTC.